This T cell receptor beta chain appears in the sequencing data of a study of blood T cells in healthy people across ages. Trimming stripped 4 bases from V and 6 bases from J, with 28 bases between. Germline values: CDR1 MNHEY, CDR2 SMNVEV (reference sequence). There are 20 residues in the CDR3. This clonotype appeared a few times. Combining a sample-barcoded 5' primer with a J-beta primer mix, a second PCR ran for about 7 to 11 cycles. There were at least 3 million CDR3-containing paired-end reads obtained from each sample. TCRdb fed the 5' RACE reads into MiXCR, producing one record per CDR3 protein. This table holds about 1.1 million distinct CDR3 sequences, around two fifths found once. In terms of origin and age, donors were healthy Caucasian individuals from Russia aged about 6 to 90. Drawn from each donor were around 9.1 milliliters of peripheral blood.

J is TRBJ1-6 and V is TRBV27; TRBD1 is a possible D gene (5 bases). This receptor was taken from a man between 18 and 35 years old in good health. Sequencing was performed on blood. The CDR3 loop reads CASSYLDTHRRGRFNSPLHF. CDR3 nucleotides: TGTGCCAGCAGTTACCTGGACACCCACCGACGCGGGAGATTTAATTCACCCCTCCACTTT.